The T cell receptor (beta chain) under discussion was sequenced for a study of T cells in Graves' hyperthyroidism and ophthalmopathy. The sample holds many counts of this clonotype. Trimming took off 5 bases at V and 2 bases at J, with 7 bases between the two ends. The CDR3 covers 12 residues. Germline CDR1 reads SEHNR; CDR2 reads FQNEAQ (reference sequence). Out of approximately 10 ml of fresh peripheral blood came the PBMCs. The source material, RNA transcripts, was used to amplify TCR beta CDR3 regions. First-round RT-PCR of the TCR CDR3 relied on the HTBI primer set. TCRdb re-called the multiplex PCR reads through MiXCR, storing one row per CDR3 protein. Of under 500,000 distinct CDR3 sequences in the sample, over 12% were seen once.

The V call is TRBV7-9, the J call TRBJ2-7, with D uncertain. The sequence was collected from a man aged 50-59 years with Graves' ophthalmopathy. The material sequenced was blood. Written as DNA, the CDR3 is TGTGCCAGCAGCCCCCAAACCTACGAGCAGTACTTC. Its protein product is CASSPQTYEQYF.